These 23 T cell receptor beta chains were sequenced from one sample in a study of human T cells and chemical hapten exposure. TCRdb fed the RACE reads into MiXCR, producing one record per CDR3 protein. Of roughly 380,000 distinct CDR3 sequences detected, less than 6.5% appear once; the ten largest clones hold around 2.6%. Sample time point: pre-sensitization, week 0. As for treatment: therapeutic diphenylcyclopropenone sensitization with weekly scalp DPC. Source: whole blood, taken in connection with sensitization to the hapten diphenylcyclopropenone (DPC). Receptors originate from a woman aged 50 to 65 with alopecia areata. Some clones in this sample may be carry-over from other donors' samples.

The rearrangement links TRBV24-1 to TRBJ1-1, with no clear D. The CDR3 length is 11 residues. Trimming cost V 4 bases and J 5 bases, with 4 bases left between them. Germline V lookup: CDR1 KGHDR, CDR2 SFDVKD. The chain's CDR3 is CATSDGTEAFF. The DNA of the CDR3 is TGTGCCACCAGTGACGGGACTGAAGCTTTCTTT.

This clonotype was seen ten or more times. The CDR3 bases are TGCAGTGCTACCCGACCGATCGCAACTAATGAAAAACTGTTTTTT. This sequence encodes CSATRPIATNEKLFF. This chain connects TRBV20-1 to TRBJ1-4, with D unresolved. Trimming shortened V by 4 bases and J by 0 bases, and 12 bases separated the two germline ends. The germline gives CDR1 DFQATT, CDR2 SNEGSKA (reference sequence). This CDR3 comprises 15 residues.

This chain uses TRBV30 with TRBJ2-7, with 7 positions matching TRBD1. Germline CDR1 GTSNPN, CDR2 SVGIG (reference sequence). With V trimmed by 4 bases and J by 2 bases, 5 bases remained unmatched. The CDR3 sequence is 13 residues long. DNA of the CDR3: TGTGCCTGGAATCGACAGGGTACCTACGAGCAGTACTTC. It encodes CAWNRQGTYEQYF.

This clonotype was counted only a few times. The CDR3 nucleotides are TGCAGCGTTGATGACGGGCCCTACAATGAGCAGTTCTTC. Translating it yields CSVDDGPYNEQFF. The V gene is TRBV29-1, the J gene TRBJ2-1; D is unclear. The V end was cut by 3 bases, the J end by 2 bases, with 8 bases between. CDR3 length: 13 residues. In germline, CDR1 is SQVTM, CDR2 ANQGSEA.

The J gene is TRBJ1-5, the V gene TRBV5-1, with TRBD1 matching over 7 bases. Germline-derived CDR1 and CDR2 are SGHRS and YFSETQ. This CDR3 region has 14 residues. V shed 4 bases, J shed 4 bases, and the junction held 5 bases outside the gene matches. CDR3: CASSEGTDNQPQHF. For the CDR3, the DNA is TGCGCCAGCAGCGAAGGGACAGATAATCAGCCCCAGCATTTT.

This clonotype appeared many times. V usage is TRBV11-2 and J usage is TRBJ1-1; D might be TRBD1 (5 bases). This CDR3 region has 14 residues. V was pared by 5 bases and J by 6 bases, with 16 bases between. Germline CDR1 and CDR2: SGHAT and FQNNGV. The CDR3: CASSPSASGAEAFF. The CDR3 coding sequence is TGTGCCAGCAGCCCTTCTGCTTCGGGGGCTGAAGCTTTCTTT.

This clonotype occurred a few times. The chain joins TRBV7-2 to TRBJ2-7; TRBD2 is a possible D gene (5 bases). Germline V lookup: CDR1 SGHTA, CDR2 FQGNSA. The V and J ends lost 6 bases and 2 bases respectively, with 14 bases between them. The CDR3 spans 14 residues. The CDR3 here is CASSIHSGTYEQYF. The CDR3 DNA reads as TGTGCCAGCAGTATTCATTCGGGAACCTACGAGCAGTACTTC.

This clonotype was seen at least ten times. Here the CDR3 reads CASSWAQELFF. In DNA form, the CDR3 reads TGTGCCAGCAGCTGGGCCCAAGAGCTGTTTTTT. V gene TRBV11-2 combines with J gene TRBJ2-2; D remains unclear. CDR3 length: 11 amino acids. The germline V and J ends were trimmed by 4 bases and 11 bases, with 8 bases remaining between them. From germline, CDR1 is SGHAT and CDR2 FQNNGV.

This clonotype showed up many times. The rearrangement links TRBV7-2 to TRBJ1-2, with a possible D match to TRBD1 (6 bases). Germline V lookup: CDR1 SGHTA, CDR2 FQGNSA. V lost 1 base to trimming and J lost 6 bases, with 12 bases between them. CDR3 length equals 14 residues. Here the CDR3 reads CASSLGQEGNGYTF. The CDR3 coding sequence is TGTGCCAGCAGCTTAGGACAGGAGGGCAATGGCTACACCTTC.

There are a few counts of this clonotype. The CDR3 protein is CSASRADQPQHF. CDR3 sequence (DNA): TGCAGTGCTTCCAGGGCGGATCAGCCCCAGCATTTT. The rearrangement links TRBV20-1 to TRBJ1-5; the D gene is possibly TRBD1 (5 bases). Germline CDR1 is DFQATT and CDR2 is SNEGSKA (reference sequence). The V end lost 5 bases, the J end lost 5 bases, and 10 bases lay between the germline ends. CDR3 size: 12 residues.

This clonotype was seen many times. This rearrangement joins TRBV29-1 to TRBJ2-7; 7 bases are shared with TRBD1. This CDR3 comprises 13 residues. Trimming at V came to 6 bases and at J to 5 bases, leaving 10 bases not matched to a gene. CDR1 SQVTM and CDR2 ANQGSEA come from the germline V gene. The CDR3 is CSVPRQGTNEQYF. In DNA form, the CDR3 reads TGCAGCGTCCCCCGACAGGGTACGAACGAGCAGTACTTC.

This chain links TRBV5-6 with TRBJ2-1, with 9 bases matching TRBD1. V was clipped by 2 bases and J by 9 bases; unmatched bases: 9. This CDR3 has 15 residues. The germline CDR1 and CDR2 sequences are SGHDT and YYEEEE. The CDR3 loop is CASSFGTGIAPEQFF. The CDR3 coding sequence is TGTGCCAGCAGCTTCGGGACAGGGATAGCCCCTGAGCAGTTCTTC.

This clonotype was counted a few times. The V and J genes are TRBV3-1 and TRBJ1-4, with D uncertain. Trimming took off 3 bases at V and 5 bases at J, with 10 bases between the two ends. The germline V gene encodes CDR1 LGHDT and CDR2 YNNKEL (reference sequence). The CDR3 runs 14 residues. CDR3 amino acids: CASSQRHLNEKLFF. CDR3 bases: TGTGCCAGCAGCCAGCGGCACTTAAATGAAAAACTGTTTTTT.

V is TRBV12-3 or TRBV12-4 and J is TRBJ1-2; no reliable D call. V dropped 6 bases and J dropped 4 bases, with 9 bases sitting between them. The CDR3 consists of 12 residues. CDR3 nucleotide sequence: TGTGCCAGCAGCTTGGACCGCTATGGCTACACCTTC. Translating it yields CASSLDRYGYTF.

This clonotype occurred many times. This CDR3 is CSVGEGGNTIYF. DNA for the CDR3: TGCAGCGTTGGGGAGGGCGGAAACACCATATATTTT. The chain couples TRBV29-1 to TRBJ1-3; no clear D gene. This CDR3 contains 12 residues. Trimming removed 4 bases from V and 4 bases from J, with 8 bases in between. CDR1 SQVTM and CDR2 ANQGSEA come from the germline V gene.

This clonotype showed up many times. The genes are TRBV6-6 and TRBJ2-5; D possibly uses TRBD1 or TRBD2 (5 bases each). Germline loops: CDR1 MNHNY, CDR2 SVGAGI (reference sequence). V lost 6 bases to trimming and J lost 2 bases, with 13 bases between them. The CDR3 extends over 14 amino acids. The CDR3 loop is CASSPWGPQETQYF. The CDR3 DNA sequence: TGTGCCAGCAGCCCCTGGGGACCACAAGAGACCCAGTACTTC.

This clonotype was counted a few times. The CDR3 loop reads CSLPGRAGTDTQYF. The DNA of the CDR3 is TGCAGCCTCCCGGGCCGCGCAGGCACAGATACGCAGTATTTT. The rearrangement uses TRBV20-1 and TRBJ2-3; no reliable D call. The CDR3 loop spans 14 amino acids. Germline CDR1 is DFQATT and CDR2 is SNEGSKA (reference sequence).

This clonotype has more than one count but fewer than ten. The chain carries TRBV5-4 and TRBJ2-7; 8 nucleotides agree with TRBD2. The CDR3 totals 15 residues. The germline V gene encodes CDR1 SGHNT and CDR2 YYREEE (reference sequence). The V gene end was trimmed by 0 bases and the J gene end by 2 bases; junction bases not matched to a gene: 4. The CDR3 loop is CASSLGSGDTYEQYF. The CDR3 bases are TGTGCCAGCAGCTTGGGTAGCGGGGACACCTACGAGCAGTACTTC.

This clonotype was observed at least ten times. The CDR3: CASSYGQGPYTEAFF. The CDR3 region has the DNA TGTGCCAGCAGTTACGGCCAGGGGCCCTACACTGAAGCTTTCTTT. V usage is TRBV6-5 and J usage is TRBJ1-1, with D possibly matching TRBD1 (6 bases). CDR1 is MNHEY and CDR2 is SVGAGI in the germline V gene. V lost 2 bases, J lost 3 bases, and 13 bases lay in between. There are 15 residues in the CDR3.

V and J are TRBV9 and TRBJ1-6, with D unclear. CDR3 length: 13 residues. The germline CDR1 and CDR2 sequences are SGDLS and YYNGEE. V was shortened by 2 bases and J by 10 bases, with 10 bases between the two germline ends. CDR3 DNA: TGTGCCAGCAGCGTCGGCGGCGGATCACCCCTCCACTTT. Amino acids: CASSVGGGSPLHF.

J is TRBJ1-1 and V is TRBV28, with D tentatively TRBD1 (6 bases). V was pared by 5 bases and J by 2 bases, with 18 bases between. In germline, CDR1 is MDHEN, CDR2 SYDVKM. CDR3 length: 16 residues. CDR3 nucleotide sequence: TGTGCCAGCAGTATTCAGGGGATAGGGAGAAACACTGAAGCTTTCTTT. This gives the protein CASSIQGIGRNTEAFF.

This clonotype has ten or more counts. The chain has TRBV2 and TRBJ2-1, with a tentative D call TRBD1 (5 bases). CDR1 SNHLY and CDR2 FYNNEI come from the germline V gene. The CDR3 runs to 14 residues. Trimming took 5 bases from V and 5 from J, leaving 13 bases between them. DNA for the CDR3: TGTGCCAGCAGTCGGGTTGTGGGGCACAATGAGCAGTTCTTC. This translates into CASSRVVGHNEQFF. Combining the CDR3 with reference TRBV2 and TRBJ2-1 gives the whole variable domain EPEVTQTPSHQVTQMGQEVILRCVPISNHLYFYWYRQILGQKVEFLVSFYNNEISEKSEIFDDQFSVERPDGSNFTLKIRSTKLEDSAMYFCASSRVVGHNEQFFGPGTRLTVL.

V gene TRBV9 combines with J gene TRBJ2-2; TRBD2 is a possible D gene (5 bases). There are 16 residues in the CDR3. Between the trimmed V and J ends, which lost 4 bases and 1 base, there was a span of 14 bases. Per the germline V gene, CDR1 is SGDLS and CDR2 is YYNGEE. CDR3 amino acids: CASSPRGAENTGELFF. The CDR3, as DNA: TGTGCCAGCAGCCCTCGAGGAGCGGAGAACACCGGGGAGCTGTTTTTT.